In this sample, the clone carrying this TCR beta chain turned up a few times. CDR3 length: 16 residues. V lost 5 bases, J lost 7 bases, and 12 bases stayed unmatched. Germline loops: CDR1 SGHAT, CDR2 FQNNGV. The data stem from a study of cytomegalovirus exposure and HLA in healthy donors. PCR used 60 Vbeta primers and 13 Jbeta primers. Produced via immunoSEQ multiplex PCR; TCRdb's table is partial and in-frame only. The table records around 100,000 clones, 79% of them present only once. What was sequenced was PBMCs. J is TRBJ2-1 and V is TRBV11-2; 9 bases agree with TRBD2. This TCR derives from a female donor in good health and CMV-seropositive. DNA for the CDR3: TGTGCCAGCAGCCCCATCGCGGGAGGGCCTGGTAATGAGCAGTTCTTC. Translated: CASSPIAGGPGNEQFF.